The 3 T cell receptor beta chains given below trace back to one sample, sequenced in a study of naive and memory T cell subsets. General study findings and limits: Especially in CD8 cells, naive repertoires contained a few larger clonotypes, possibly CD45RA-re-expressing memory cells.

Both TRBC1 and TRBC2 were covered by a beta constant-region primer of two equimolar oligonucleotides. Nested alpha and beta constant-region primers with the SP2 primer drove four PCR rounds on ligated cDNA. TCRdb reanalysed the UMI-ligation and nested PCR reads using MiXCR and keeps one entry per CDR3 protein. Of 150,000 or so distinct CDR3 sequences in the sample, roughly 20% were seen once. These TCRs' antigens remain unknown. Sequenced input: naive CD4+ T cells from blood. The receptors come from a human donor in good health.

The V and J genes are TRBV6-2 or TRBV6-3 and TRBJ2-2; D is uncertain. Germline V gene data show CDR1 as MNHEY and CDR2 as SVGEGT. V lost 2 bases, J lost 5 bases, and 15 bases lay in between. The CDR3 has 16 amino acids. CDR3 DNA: TGTGCCAGCAGTTACATCGGCCTCGCCCTGACCGGGGAGCTGTTTTTT. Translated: CASSYIGLALTGELFF.

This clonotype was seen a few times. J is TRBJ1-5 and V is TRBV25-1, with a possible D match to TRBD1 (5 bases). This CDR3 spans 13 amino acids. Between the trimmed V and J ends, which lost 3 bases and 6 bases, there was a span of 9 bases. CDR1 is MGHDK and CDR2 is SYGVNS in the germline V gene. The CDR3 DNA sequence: TGTGCCAGCAGTGAGTCAGGGACTCAGCCCCAGCATTTT. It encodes CASSESGTQPQHF.

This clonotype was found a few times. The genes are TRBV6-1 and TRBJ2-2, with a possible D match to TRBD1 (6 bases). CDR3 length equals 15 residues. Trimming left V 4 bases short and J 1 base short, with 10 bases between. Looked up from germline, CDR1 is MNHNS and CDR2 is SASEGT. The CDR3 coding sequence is TGTGCCAGCAGTGGCGACAGGAAGAACACCGGGGAGCTGTTTTTT. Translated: CASSGDRKNTGELFF.